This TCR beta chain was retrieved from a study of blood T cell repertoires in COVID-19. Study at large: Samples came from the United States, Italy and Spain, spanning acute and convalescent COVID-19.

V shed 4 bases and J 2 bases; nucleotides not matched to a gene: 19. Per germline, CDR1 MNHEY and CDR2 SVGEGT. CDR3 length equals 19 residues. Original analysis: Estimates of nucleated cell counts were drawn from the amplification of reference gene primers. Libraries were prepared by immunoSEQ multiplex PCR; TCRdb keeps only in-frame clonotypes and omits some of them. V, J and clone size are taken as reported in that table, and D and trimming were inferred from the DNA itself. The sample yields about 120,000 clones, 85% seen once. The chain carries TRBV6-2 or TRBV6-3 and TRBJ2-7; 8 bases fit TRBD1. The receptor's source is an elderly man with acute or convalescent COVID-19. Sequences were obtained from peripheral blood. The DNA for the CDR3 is TGTGCCAGCAGTTTTCCCCCGGGACAGGCTTCAGGGCGGGCCTACGAGCAGTACTTC. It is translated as CASSFPPGQASGRAYEQYF.